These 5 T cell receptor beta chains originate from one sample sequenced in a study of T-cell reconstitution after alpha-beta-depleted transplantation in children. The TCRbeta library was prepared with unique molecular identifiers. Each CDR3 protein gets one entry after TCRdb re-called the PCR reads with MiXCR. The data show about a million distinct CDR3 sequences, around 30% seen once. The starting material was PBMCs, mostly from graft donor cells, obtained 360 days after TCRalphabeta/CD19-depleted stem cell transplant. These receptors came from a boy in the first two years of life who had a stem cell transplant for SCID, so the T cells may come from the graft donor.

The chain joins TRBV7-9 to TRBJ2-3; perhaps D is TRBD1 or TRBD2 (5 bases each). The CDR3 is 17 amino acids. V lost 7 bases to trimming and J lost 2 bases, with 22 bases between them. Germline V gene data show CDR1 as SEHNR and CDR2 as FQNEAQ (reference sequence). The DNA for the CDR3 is TGTGCCAGCACCCCGGGGCCCGGCGGAGGAAACACAGATACGCAGTATTTT. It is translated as CASTPGPGGGNTDTQYF.

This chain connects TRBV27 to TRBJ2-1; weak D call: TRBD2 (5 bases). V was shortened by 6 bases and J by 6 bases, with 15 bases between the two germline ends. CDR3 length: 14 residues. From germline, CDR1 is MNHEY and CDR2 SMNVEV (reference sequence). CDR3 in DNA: TGTGCCAGCAGGTCTAGCATCAGTCCCAATGAGCAGTTCTTC. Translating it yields CASRSSISPNEQFF.

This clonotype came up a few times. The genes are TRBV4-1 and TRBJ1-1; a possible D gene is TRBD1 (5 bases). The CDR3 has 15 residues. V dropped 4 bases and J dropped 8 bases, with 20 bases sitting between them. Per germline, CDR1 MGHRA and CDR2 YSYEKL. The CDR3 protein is CASSPRARGPSEAFF. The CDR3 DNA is TGCGCCAGCAGCCCCCGGGCGAGGGGACCCTCGGAAGCTTTCTTT.

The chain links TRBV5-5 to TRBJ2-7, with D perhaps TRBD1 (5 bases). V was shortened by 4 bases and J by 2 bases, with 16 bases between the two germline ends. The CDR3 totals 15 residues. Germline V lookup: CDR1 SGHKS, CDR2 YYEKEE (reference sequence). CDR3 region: CASSHLRPDTYEQYF. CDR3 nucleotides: TGTGCCAGCAGCCATCTTCGGCCGGACACCTACGAGCAGTACTTC.

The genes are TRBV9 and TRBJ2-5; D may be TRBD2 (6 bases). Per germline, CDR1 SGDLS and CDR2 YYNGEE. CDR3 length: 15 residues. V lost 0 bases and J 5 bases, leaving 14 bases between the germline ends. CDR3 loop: CASSVDRGAGETQYF. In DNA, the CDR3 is TGTGCCAGCAGCGTAGATCGCGGGGCTGGGGAGACCCAGTACTTC.